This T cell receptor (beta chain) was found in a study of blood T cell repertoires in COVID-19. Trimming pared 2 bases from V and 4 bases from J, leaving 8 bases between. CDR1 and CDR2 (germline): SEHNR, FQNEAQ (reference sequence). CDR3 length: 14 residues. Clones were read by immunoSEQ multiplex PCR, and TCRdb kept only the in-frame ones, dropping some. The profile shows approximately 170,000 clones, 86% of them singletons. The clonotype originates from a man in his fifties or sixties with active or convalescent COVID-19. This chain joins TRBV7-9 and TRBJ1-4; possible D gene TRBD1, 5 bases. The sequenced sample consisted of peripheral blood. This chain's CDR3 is CASSLRRGNEKLFF. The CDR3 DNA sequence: TGTGCCAGCAGCTTAAGGAGGGGTAATGAAAAACTGTTTTTT.